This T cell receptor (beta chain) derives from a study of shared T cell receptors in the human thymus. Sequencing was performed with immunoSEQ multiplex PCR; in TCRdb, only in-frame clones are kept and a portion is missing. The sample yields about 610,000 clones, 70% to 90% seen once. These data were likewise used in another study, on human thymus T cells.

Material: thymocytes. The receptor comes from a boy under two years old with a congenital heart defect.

CDR3 in DNA: TGTGCCAGCAGGGCTTGGAATAGCGGGAACACCGGGGAGCTGTTTTTT. This encodes CASRAWNSGNTGELFF. This chain links TRBV2 with TRBJ2-2, with D perhaps TRBD2 (6 bases). Trimming removed 6 bases at V and 1 base at J, with 15 bases between. The CDR3 sequence is 16 residues long. The germline V gene has CDR1 SNHLY and CDR2 FYNNEI.